The entry that follows covers one T cell receptor beta chain sequence. The data were obtained in a study of blood T cell repertoires in COVID-19. There are 15 residues in the CDR3. Per germline, CDR1 SGHNT and CDR2 YENEEA. J was trimmed by 6 bases and V by 6 bases; bases with no gene match: 9. Some clones are missing from TCRdb's copy, which holds only in-frame ones; the method was immunoSEQ multiplex PCR. The table lists around 100,000 clones, more than 75% of them singletons, with less than 2.5% in the top ten. J is TRBJ2-7 and V is TRBV11-3; the match to TRBD2 covers 12 bases. Sequencing was carried out using peripheral blood. The receptor comes from a human donor in a cohort sampled during active COVID-19. CDR3 amino acids: CASSSLAGGPPEQYF. DNA for the CDR3: TGTGCCAGCAGTTCCCTAGCGGGAGGGCCTCCCGAGCAGTACTTC. Looking up the rest from reference TRBV11-3 and TRBJ2-7 gives the full variable domain: EAGVVQSPRYKIIEKKQPVAFWCNPISGHNTLYWYLQNLGQGPELLIRYENEEAVDDSQLPKDRFSAERLKGVDSTLKIQPAELGDSAVYLCASSSLAGGPPEQYFGPGTRLTVT.